This record concerns one T cell receptor beta chain sequence. This table comes from immunoSEQ multiplex PCR, and its TCRdb copy is limited to in-frame clones, with some not included. The sample has 15,000 to 20,000 clones; nearly 90% are singletons. The data derive from a study of T cell changes during pregnancy in multiple sclerosis. This clonotype was obtained from a female donor in good health, enrolled as a control in a pregnancy study. Sequenced material: CD8+ T cells from peripheral blood mononuclear cells, taken after pregnancy.

The CDR3 DNA reads TGTGCCAGCAGCGTCGGGAGGGTCCGACCCTACAATGAGCAGTTCTTC. It translates to CASSVGRVRPYNEQFF. The chain has TRBV7-2 and TRBJ2-1, with TRBD2 matching 8 bases. CDR1 and CDR2 from the germline V gene are SGHTA and FQGNSA. The CDR3 is 16 amino acids. V was clipped by 5 bases and J by 2 bases; unmatched bases: 8.